This T cell receptor beta chain is drawn from a study of CD8+CD57+ T cells in acquired aplastic anemia. Patients selected for sequencing had displayed CD8+CD57+ cell expansion by flow cytometry. Profiling that covered TCR beta VDJ and CDR3 relied on genomic DNA as its template. TCRdb re-derived calls from the reads in MiXCR, one entry per CDR3 protein. The sample shows approximately 95,000 distinct CDR3 sequences, 65% to 70% of them seen only once. Unmatched junction bases numbered 8, after V lost 6 bases and J lost 5 bases. The CDR3 runs to 16 residues. Germline assignment: CDR1 WSHSY and CDR2 SAAADI.

The rearrangement uses TRBV10-2 and TRBJ2-1; 12 positions agree with TRBD2. Material: sorted CD4+, CD8+, or CD8+CD57+ T cells (not recorded which) from PBMCs. The TCR was taken from a human donor with aplastic anemia. In nucleotides, the CDR3 is TGCGCCAGCAGACGGACTAGCGGGGCCCCCAACAATGAGCAGTTCTTC. This codes for CASRRTSGAPNNEQFF.